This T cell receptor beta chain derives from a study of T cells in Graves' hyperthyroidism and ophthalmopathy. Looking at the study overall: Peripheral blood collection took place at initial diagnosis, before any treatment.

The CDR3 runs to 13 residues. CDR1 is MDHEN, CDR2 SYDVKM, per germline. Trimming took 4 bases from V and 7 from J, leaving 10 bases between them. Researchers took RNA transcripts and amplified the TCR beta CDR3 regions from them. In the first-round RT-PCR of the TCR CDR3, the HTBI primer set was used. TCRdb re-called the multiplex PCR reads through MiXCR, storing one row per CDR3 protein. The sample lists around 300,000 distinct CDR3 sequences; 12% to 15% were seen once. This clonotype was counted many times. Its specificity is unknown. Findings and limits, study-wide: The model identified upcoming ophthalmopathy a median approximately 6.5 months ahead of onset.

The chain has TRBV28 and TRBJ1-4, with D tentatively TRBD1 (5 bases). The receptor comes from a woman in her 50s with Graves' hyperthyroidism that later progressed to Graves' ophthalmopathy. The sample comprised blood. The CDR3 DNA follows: TGTGCCAGCAGTTCCGGGACTTTTGAAAAACTGTTTTTT. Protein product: CASSSGTFEKLFF.